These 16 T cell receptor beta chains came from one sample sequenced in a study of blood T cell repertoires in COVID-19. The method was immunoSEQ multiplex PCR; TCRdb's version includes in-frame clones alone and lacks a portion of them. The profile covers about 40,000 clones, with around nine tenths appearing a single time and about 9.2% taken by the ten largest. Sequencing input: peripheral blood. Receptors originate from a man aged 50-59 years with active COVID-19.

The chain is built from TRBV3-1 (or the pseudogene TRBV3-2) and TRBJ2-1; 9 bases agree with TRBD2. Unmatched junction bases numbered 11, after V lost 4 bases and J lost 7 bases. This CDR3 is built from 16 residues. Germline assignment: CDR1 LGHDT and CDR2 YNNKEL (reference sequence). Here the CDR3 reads CASSPRVAGGRNEQFF. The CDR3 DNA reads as TGTGCCAGCAGCCCTCGGGTGGCGGGAGGGAGGAATGAGCAGTTCTTC.

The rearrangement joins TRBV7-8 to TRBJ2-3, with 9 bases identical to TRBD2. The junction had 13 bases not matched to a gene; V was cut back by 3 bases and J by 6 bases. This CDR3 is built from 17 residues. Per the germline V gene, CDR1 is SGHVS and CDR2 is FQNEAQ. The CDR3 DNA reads TGTGCCAGCAGCTTTCTAGGACTAGCGACCGTGGGGGATACGCAGTATTTT. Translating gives CASSFLGLATVGDTQYF.

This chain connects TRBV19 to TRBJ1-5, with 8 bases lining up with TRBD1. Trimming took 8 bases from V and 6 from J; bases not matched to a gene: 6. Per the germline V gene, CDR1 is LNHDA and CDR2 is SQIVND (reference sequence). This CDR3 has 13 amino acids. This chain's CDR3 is CASFPGGGQPQHF. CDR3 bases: TGTGCCAGTTTTCCAGGGGGCGGTCAGCCCCAGCATTTT.

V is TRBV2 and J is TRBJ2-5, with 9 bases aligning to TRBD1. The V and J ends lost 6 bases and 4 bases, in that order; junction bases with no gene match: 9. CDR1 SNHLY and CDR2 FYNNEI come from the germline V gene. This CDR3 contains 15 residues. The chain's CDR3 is CASRRATGGAETQYF. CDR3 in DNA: TGTGCCAGCAGAAGGGCTACAGGGGGCGCAGAGACCCAGTACTTC.

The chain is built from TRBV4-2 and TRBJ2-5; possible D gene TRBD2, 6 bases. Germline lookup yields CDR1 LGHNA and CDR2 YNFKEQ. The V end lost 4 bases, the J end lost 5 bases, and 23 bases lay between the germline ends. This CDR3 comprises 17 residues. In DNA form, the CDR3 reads TGTGCCAGCAGCCCCCTAATCGGGACTGGCGTTCGGGAGACCCAGTACTTC. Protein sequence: CASSPLIGTGVRETQYF.

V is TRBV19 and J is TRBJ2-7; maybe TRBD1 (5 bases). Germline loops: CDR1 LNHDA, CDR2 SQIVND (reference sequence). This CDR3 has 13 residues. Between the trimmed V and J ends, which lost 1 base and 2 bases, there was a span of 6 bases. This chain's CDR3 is CASSIGTTYEQYF. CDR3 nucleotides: TGTGCCAGTAGTATAGGGACAACCTACGAGCAGTACTTC.

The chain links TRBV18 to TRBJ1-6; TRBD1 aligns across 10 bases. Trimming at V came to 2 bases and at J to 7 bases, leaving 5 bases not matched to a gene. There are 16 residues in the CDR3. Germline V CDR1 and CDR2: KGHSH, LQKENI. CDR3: CASSPTDRGMNSPLHF. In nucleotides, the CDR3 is TGTGCCAGCTCACCAACGGACAGGGGGATGAATTCACCCCTCCACTTT.

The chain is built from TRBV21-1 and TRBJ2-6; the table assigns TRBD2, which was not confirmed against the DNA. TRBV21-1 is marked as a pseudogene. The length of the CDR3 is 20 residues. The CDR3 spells CASSKDKDASVHSGANVLTF. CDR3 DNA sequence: TGTGCCAGCAGCAAAGACAAGGATGCTAGCGTTCACTCTGGGGCCAACGTCCTGACTTTC.

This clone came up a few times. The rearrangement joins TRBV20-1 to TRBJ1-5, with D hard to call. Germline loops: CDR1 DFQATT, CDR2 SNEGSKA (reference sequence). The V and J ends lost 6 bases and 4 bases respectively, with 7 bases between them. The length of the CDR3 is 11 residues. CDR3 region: CSATGNQPQHF. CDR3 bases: TGCAGTGCCACCGGGAATCAGCCCCAGCATTTT.

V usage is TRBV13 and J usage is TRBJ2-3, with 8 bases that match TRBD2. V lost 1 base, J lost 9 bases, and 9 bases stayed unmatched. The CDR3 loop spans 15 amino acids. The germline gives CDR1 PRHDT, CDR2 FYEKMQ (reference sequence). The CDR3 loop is CASSLDPAGEGTQYF. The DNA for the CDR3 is TGTGCCAGCAGCTTAGATCCAGCGGGGGAGGGAACGCAGTATTTT.

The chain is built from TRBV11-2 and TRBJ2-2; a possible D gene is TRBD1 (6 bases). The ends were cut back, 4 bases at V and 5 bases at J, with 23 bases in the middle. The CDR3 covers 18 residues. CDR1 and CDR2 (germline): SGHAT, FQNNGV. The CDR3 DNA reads TGTGCCAGCAGCTCAGATCCGGGACACCCAGGTTGGACCGGGGAGCTGTTTTTT. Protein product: CASSSDPGHPGWTGELFF.

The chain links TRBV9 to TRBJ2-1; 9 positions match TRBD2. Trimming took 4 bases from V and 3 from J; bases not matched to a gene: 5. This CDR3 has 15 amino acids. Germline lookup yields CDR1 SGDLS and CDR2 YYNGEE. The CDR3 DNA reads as TGTGCCAGCAGCCCTCGACTAGCGGACTACAATGAGCAGTTCTTC. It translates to CASSPRLADYNEQFF.

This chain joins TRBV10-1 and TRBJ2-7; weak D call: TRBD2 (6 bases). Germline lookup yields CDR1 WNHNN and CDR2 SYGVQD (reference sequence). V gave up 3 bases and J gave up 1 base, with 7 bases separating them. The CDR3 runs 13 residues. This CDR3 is CASSDGGSYEQYF. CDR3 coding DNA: TGCGCCAGCAGTGATGGAGGGTCCTACGAGCAGTACTTC.

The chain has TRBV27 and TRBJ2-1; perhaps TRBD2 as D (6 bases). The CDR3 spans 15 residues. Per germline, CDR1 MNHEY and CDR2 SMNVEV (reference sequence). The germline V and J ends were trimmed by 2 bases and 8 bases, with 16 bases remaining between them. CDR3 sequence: CASSLLAPLGDEQFF. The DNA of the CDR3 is TGTGCCAGCAGTTTACTAGCGCCTTTAGGGGATGAGCAGTTCTTC.

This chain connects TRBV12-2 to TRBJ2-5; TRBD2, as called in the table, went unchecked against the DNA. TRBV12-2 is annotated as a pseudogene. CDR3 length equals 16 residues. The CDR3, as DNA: TGTGCAAGTCGCCTCGGACTAGCGGACCACCAAGAGACCCAGTACTTC. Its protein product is CASRLGLADHQETQYF.

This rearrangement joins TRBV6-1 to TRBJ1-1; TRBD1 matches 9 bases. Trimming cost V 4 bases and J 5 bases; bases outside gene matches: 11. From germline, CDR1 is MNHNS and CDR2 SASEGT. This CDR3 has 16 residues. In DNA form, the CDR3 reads TGTGCCAGCAGTGGAGGGGGGACAGGGTGGAGGACTGAAGCTTTCTTT. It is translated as CASSGGGTGWRTEAFF.